The next 31 T cell receptor beta chains were all read from a single sample in a study of blood T cell repertoires in COVID-19 (dated by TCRdb to 2018 to 2021). Library construction relied on the immunoSEQ multiplex PCR assay. TCRdb stores this immuneACCESS table with in-frame sequences only. Part of the clones is absent; in the studies checked, under half of the shortfall reflects unresolved V genes, and no reason is known for the rest. This sample gives some 520,000 clones in total; roughly 89% of them show up just once. Roughly 0.9% of the sample rests with the top ten. The sample consisted of peripheral blood. These receptors came from a man aged 18 to 30 with COVID-19, enrolled during active disease.

The chain recombines TRBV2 with TRBJ2-3; 8 positions match TRBD2. CDR1 and CDR2 (germline): SNHLY, FYNNEI. The CDR3 is 14 amino acids. J lost 3 bases, V lost 6 bases, and 5 bases had no gene match. Here the CDR3 DNA reads TGTGCCAGCAGCTTGGCGGGGGGTACAGATACGCAGTATTTT. As protein: CASSLAGGTDTQYF.

V and J are TRBV13 and TRBJ1-1; D is possibly TRBD1 (6 bases). The CDR3 consists of 13 residues. Germline V gene data show CDR1 as PRHDT and CDR2 as FYEKMQ (reference sequence). Trimming took 3 bases from V and 1 from J, leaving 6 bases between them. This CDR3 is CASSLTGNTEAFF. The CDR3 coding sequence is TGTGCCAGCAGCTTGACAGGGAACACTGAAGCTTTCTTT. Combining the CDR3 with reference TRBV13 and TRBJ1-1 gives the whole variable domain AAGVIQSPRHLIKEKRETATLKCYPIPRHDTVYWYQQGPGQDPQFLISFYEKMQSDKGSIPDRFSAQQFSDYHSELNMSSLELGDSALYFCASSLTGNTEAFFGQGTRLTVV.

The V and J genes are TRBV30 and TRBJ1-6; D possibly corresponds to TRBD1 (6 bases). CDR3 length: 14 residues. The V end lost 3 bases, the J end lost 7 bases, and 13 bases lay between the germline ends. Per the germline V gene, CDR1 is GTSNPN and CDR2 is SVGIG (reference sequence). For the CDR3, the DNA is TGTGCCTGGAGCTTAGAAAGGGGGAATTCACCCCTCCACTTT. As protein: CAWSLERGNSPLHF.

The gene calls are TRBV15 and TRBJ2-5; 9 nucleotides match TRBD2. Per germline, CDR1 LNHNV and CDR2 YYDKDF (reference sequence). Germline trimming cut 8 bases from V and 4 bases from J; bases unmatched to any gene: 8. This CDR3 spans 14 amino acids. The CDR3 protein is CATSSGGLTETQYF. CDR3 in DNA: TGTGCCACCTCCAGCGGGGGGCTAACAGAGACCCAGTACTTC.

This sequence joins TRBV30 and TRBJ2-3; D remains ambiguous. V lost 1 base and J 2 bases, leaving 7 bases between the germline ends. The CDR3 covers 13 residues. Germline assignment: CDR1 GTSNPN and CDR2 SVGIG (reference sequence). The CDR3 DNA reads TGTGCCTGGAGTGAGGTAGCCACAGATACGCAGTATTTT. Amino acids: CAWSEVATDTQYF.

This clone was observed a handful of times. The chain combines TRBV10-3 with TRBJ1-5; D gene unclear. Germline CDR1 reads ENHRY; CDR2 reads SYGVKD. The V and J ends lost 6 bases and 4 bases respectively, with 7 bases between them. The length of the CDR3 is 12 residues. CDR3 sequence (DNA): TGTGCCATCAGGGACTCGAATCAGCCCCAGCATTTT. Translated: CAIRDSNQPQHF.

This chain uses TRBV18 with TRBJ1-4; D remains unclear. Trimming took off 4 bases at V and 0 bases at J, with 6 bases between the two ends. Germline V gives CDR1 KGHSH, CDR2 LQKENI. The CDR3 consists of 14 residues. CDR3 in amino acids: CASSLAATNEKLFF. The CDR3 DNA is TGTGCCAGCTCACTAGCTGCAACTAATGAAAAACTGTTTTTT.

The V gene is TRBV2, the J gene TRBJ1-6; TRBD1 might be the D (6 bases). Trimming removed 8 bases from V and 4 bases from J, with 9 bases in between. This CDR3 contains 13 residues. The germline V gene encodes CDR1 SNHLY and CDR2 FYNNEI. Written as DNA, the CDR3 is TGTGCCAGCGAAACAGGGTATAATTCACCCCTCCACTTT. It specifies CASETGYNSPLHF.

There are a few counts of this clone. The gene calls are TRBV14 and TRBJ1-6; 11 bases agree with TRBD1. This CDR3 has 15 amino acids. Germline lookup yields CDR1 SGHDN and CDR2 FVKESK. V was clipped by 2 bases and J by 10 bases; unmatched bases: 4. CDR3 sequence reads: CASSQRDRGGSPLHF. In DNA, the CDR3 is TGTGCCAGCAGCCAAAGGGACAGGGGGGGGTCACCCCTCCACTTT.

J is TRBJ1-3 and V is TRBV21-1; the listed D gene, TRBD1, was not tested against the DNA. TRBV21-1 is shown as a pseudogene. There are 18 residues in the CDR3. CDR3 residues: CASSKERCGRGLGNTIYF. CDR3 bases: TGTGCCAGCAGCAAAGAGCGCTGTGGCAGGGGGCTTGGAAACACCATATATTTT.

V and J are TRBV12-3 or TRBV12-4 and TRBJ2-1; D possibly corresponds to TRBD2 (6 bases). This CDR3 is built from 12 residues. Trimming left V 4 bases short and J 13 bases short, with 14 bases between. The CDR3 loop is CASSSRGGRQFF. The DNA for the CDR3 is TGTGCCAGCAGTTCCCGGGGAGGCAGACAGTTCTTC.

The chain uses TRBV27 and TRBJ1-6, with 11 bases matching TRBD1. This CDR3 is built from 16 residues. V gave up 5 bases and J gave up 8 bases; unmatched junction bases: 8. The germline CDR1 and CDR2 sequences are MNHEY and SMNVEV (reference sequence). The CDR3 DNA reads TGTGCCAGCAGTATCCCACGGACAGGGGGCTATTCACCCCTCCACTTT. This sequence encodes CASSIPRTGGYSPLHF.

Only one count was recorded for this clone. This chain links TRBV18 with TRBJ2-5, with 9 bases aligning to TRBD2. Trimming took 3 bases from V and 2 from J; bases not matched to a gene: 7. The CDR3 totals 16 residues. Germline V gives CDR1 KGHSH, CDR2 LQKENI. Written as DNA, the CDR3 is TGTGCCAGCTCACCCACTAGCGGGCCTTTACAAGAGACCCAGTACTTC. Encoded protein: CASSPTSGPLQETQYF.

The chain is built from TRBV27 and TRBJ2-5, with TRBD2 identical over 10 bases. J gave up 0 bases and V 8 bases, and 9 bases lay outside the gene matches. This CDR3 spans 16 amino acids. Germline V gives CDR1 MNHEY, CDR2 SMNVEV (reference sequence). The CDR3 reads CASRSGRRGYQETQYF. The CDR3 region has the DNA TGTGCCAGCCGTAGCGGGAGGAGGGGGTACCAAGAGACCCAGTACTTC.

This chain joins TRBV6-5 and TRBJ2-7, with TRBD1 matching over 10 bases. Losses at the gene ends were 10 bases for V and 5 bases for J; bases not matched to a gene: 8. From germline, CDR1 is MNHEY and CDR2 SVGAGI. CDR3 length: 13 residues. Here the CDR3 DNA reads TGTGCCATAAAAGGGACAGGGGTCGACGAGCAGTACTTC. It is translated as CAIKGTGVDEQYF.

The chain couples TRBV11-2 to TRBJ1-2; 7 bases fit TRBD1. This CDR3 is built from 15 residues. V dropped 0 bases and J dropped 6; count of bases not matched to a gene: 7. CDR1 SGHAT and CDR2 FQNNGV come from the germline V gene. CDR3 protein: CASSLEPGQLDGYTF. The CDR3 DNA follows: TGTGCCAGCAGCTTAGAACCGGGACAGTTAGATGGCTACACCTTC.

This clone was recorded a few times. This chain uses TRBV7-9 with TRBJ1-5; D perhaps matches TRBD1 (5 bases). V lost 1 base, J lost 3 bases, and 10 bases lay in between. The CDR3 has 15 residues. Per germline, CDR1 SEHNR and CDR2 FQNEAQ (reference sequence). The CDR3 nucleotides read TGTGCCAGCAGCTTAGGCGACAGATTCAATCAGCCCCAGCATTTT. Translation gives CASSLGDRFNQPQHF.

The sample holds one count of this clone. The rearrangement uses TRBV14 and TRBJ2-5; 7 bases are shared with TRBD2. This CDR3 has 15 residues. V gave up 0 bases and J gave up 4 bases; unmatched junction bases: 5. Germline V CDR1 and CDR2: SGHDN, FVKESK. CDR3: CASSQEAGVGETQYF. CDR3 sequence (DNA): TGTGCCAGCAGCCAAGAGGCGGGGGTCGGAGAGACCCAGTACTTC.

The rearrangement joins TRBV27 to TRBJ2-2; 11 bases fit TRBD1. The germline V gene encodes CDR1 MNHEY and CDR2 SMNVEV (reference sequence). Trimming cost V 7 bases and J 3 bases; bases outside gene matches: 7. The CDR3 totals 16 residues. The CDR3 sequence is CASNLRDRGYTGELFF. CDR3 nucleotide sequence: TGTGCCAGCAACCTCCGGGACAGGGGGTACACCGGGGAGCTGTTTTTT.

V gene TRBV11-2 combines with J gene TRBJ2-1, with D perhaps TRBD1 (6 bases). The CDR3 contains 14 residues. The germline CDR1 and CDR2 sequences are SGHAT and FQNNGV. The V gene lost 1 base and the J gene lost 9 bases, with 13 bases spanning the gap. This CDR3 reads CASSLVAGVSEQFF. Written as DNA, the CDR3 is TGTGCCAGCAGCTTAGTGGCAGGGGTGAGTGAGCAGTTCTTC. Filled out from reference TRBV11-2 and TRBJ2-1, the complete variable domain reads EAGVAQSPRYKIIEKRQSVAFWCNPISGHATLYWYQQILGQGPKLLIQFQNNGVVDDSQLPKDRFSAERLKGVDSTLKIQPAKLEDSAVYLCASSLVAGVSEQFFGPGTRLTVL.

The chain employs TRBV6-6 and TRBJ2-7; 11 bases fit TRBD2. The V gene's germline CDR1 is MNHNY and CDR2 SVGAGI (reference sequence). J was trimmed by 4 bases and V by 6 bases; bases with no gene match: 5. This CDR3 is 14 amino acids long. DNA of the CDR3: TGTGCCAGCAGAGATAGCGGGGGGGCGTACGAGCAGTACTTC. This sequence encodes CASRDSGGAYEQYF.

V usage is TRBV5-1 and J usage is TRBJ1-5; D perhaps matches TRBD1 (5 bases). CDR1 and CDR2 from the germline V gene are SGHRS and YFSETQ. Trimming removed 0 bases at V and 5 bases at J, with 9 bases between. The CDR3 length is 14 residues. The CDR3 DNA is TGCGCCAGCAGCTTGGAAGGCAGGGATCAGCCCCAGCATTTT. Translated, it gives CASSLEGRDQPQHF.

This clone is a singleton in its sample. The chain links TRBV9 to TRBJ2-7; no definite D call. Trimming shortened V by 4 bases and J by 3 bases, and 14 bases separated the two germline ends. Germline loops: CDR1 SGDLS, CDR2 YYNGEE. CDR3 length: 14 amino acids. CDR3 loop: CASSPTSTRYEQYF. In DNA, the CDR3 is TGTGCCAGCAGCCCAACCTCTACGCGCTACGAGCAGTACTTC.

This CDR3 is CASSLRDSNQPQHF. CDR3 sequence (DNA): TGTGCCAGCAGCTTGCGAGATAGCAATCAGCCCCAGCATTTT. The chain uses TRBV7-2 and TRBJ1-5; D remains ambiguous. There are 14 residues in the CDR3. V lost 3 bases to trimming and J lost 0 bases, with 6 bases between them. Germline CDR1 is SGHTA and CDR2 is FQGNSA.

The rearrangement links TRBV7-9 to TRBJ2-3, with D perhaps matching TRBD1 (6 bases). Germline V CDR1 and CDR2: SEHNR, FQNEAQ (reference sequence). Trimming took 6 bases from V and 5 from J, leaving 12 bases between them. The CDR3 length is 13 residues. CDR3 amino acids: CASSSDSLDTQYF. The CDR3 coding sequence is TGTGCCAGCAGTTCGGACAGCTTAGATACGCAGTATTTT.

The CDR3 sequence is CASSLYLESYNEQFF. In DNA form, the CDR3 reads TGTGCCAGCAGCCTATACTTGGAGTCCTACAATGAGCAGTTCTTC. V and J are TRBV7-2 and TRBJ2-1; D ambiguous. Germline V gives CDR1 SGHTA, CDR2 FQGNSA. The CDR3 extends over 15 amino acids. V shed 5 bases and J shed 1 base, with 12 bases lying between them.

V and J are TRBV20-1 and TRBJ1-1; D is unresolved. The ends were cut back, 3 bases at V and 5 bases at J, with 13 bases in the middle. CDR3 length equals 13 residues. The germline CDR1 and CDR2 sequences are DFQATT and SNEGSKA (reference sequence). The CDR3 DNA is TGCAGTGCTAGTACACGGGTTCTAACTGAAGCTTTCTTT. Its protein product is CSASTRVLTEAFF.

The rearrangement joins TRBV5-1 to TRBJ2-1; 15 bases align to TRBD2. The CDR3 has 18 amino acids. Unmatched junction bases numbered 8, after V lost 3 bases and J lost 4 bases. Germline V gives CDR1 SGHRS, CDR2 YFSETQ. CDR3: CASSSQGTSGGQYNEQFF. CDR3 nucleotides: TGCGCCAGCAGCTCGCAAGGGACTAGCGGGGGGCAGTACAATGAGCAGTTCTTC.

The genes are TRBV11-2 and TRBJ2-5; 12 nucleotides align to TRBD2. Trimming at V came to 4 bases and at J to 1 base, leaving 7 bases not matched to a gene. Germline V lookup: CDR1 SGHAT, CDR2 FQNNGV. This CDR3 contains 17 residues. CDR3 loop: CASSSPTSGGFQETQYF. DNA for the CDR3: TGTGCCAGCAGCTCACCTACTAGCGGGGGGTTCCAAGAGACCCAGTACTTC.

The CDR3 region is CAWSVLGTYNSPLHF. CDR3 bases: TGTGCCTGGAGTGTACTCGGGACCTATAATTCACCCCTCCACTTT. The chain links TRBV30 to TRBJ1-6; D ambiguous. CDR1 is GTSNPN, CDR2 SVGIG, per germline (reference sequence). V was cut by 0 bases and J by 2 bases, with 8 bases left in between. CDR3 length: 15 residues.

The V gene is TRBV12-3 or TRBV12-4, the J gene TRBJ1-4; possible D gene TRBD1, 5 bases. There are 12 residues in the CDR3. Trimming took off 6 bases at V and 13 bases at J, with 15 bases between the two ends. CDR3 DNA: TGTGCCAGCAGCAATGGACACCTCGGACTGTTTTTT. Residues: CASSNGHLGLFF.